This paragraph covers one TCR beta chain sequence. Some clones are missing from TCRdb's copy, which holds only in-frame ones; the method was immunoSEQ multiplex PCR. Of 250,000 or so clones listed, approximately 83% are singletons. The data belong to a study of blood T cell repertoires in COVID-19. Looking at the study overall: Acute and convalescent COVID-19 specimens originated in the United States, Italy and Spain. The analysed material was cDNA or gDNA that came from T cells, B-cell-depleted T cells, or PBMCs.

Living in about two dozen US areas, the participants were between roughly 18 and 89 years of age. Self-reported history from a screening survey and questionnaire set each donor's cohort. The germline CDR1 and CDR2 sequences are SEHNR and FQNEAQ (reference sequence). This CDR3 spans 13 amino acids. V lost 3 bases, J lost 3 bases, and 1 base stayed unmatched. Sequencing was carried out using PBMCs or T cells enriched from blood (not recorded which). The receptor was derived from a man aged 50 or older who had recovered from COVID-19. This chain links TRBV7-9 with TRBJ2-7; 8 bases align to TRBD1. The CDR3 spells CASSFGTGYEQYF. Here the CDR3 DNA reads TGTGCCAGCAGCTTTGGGACAGGCTACGAGCAGTACTTC.